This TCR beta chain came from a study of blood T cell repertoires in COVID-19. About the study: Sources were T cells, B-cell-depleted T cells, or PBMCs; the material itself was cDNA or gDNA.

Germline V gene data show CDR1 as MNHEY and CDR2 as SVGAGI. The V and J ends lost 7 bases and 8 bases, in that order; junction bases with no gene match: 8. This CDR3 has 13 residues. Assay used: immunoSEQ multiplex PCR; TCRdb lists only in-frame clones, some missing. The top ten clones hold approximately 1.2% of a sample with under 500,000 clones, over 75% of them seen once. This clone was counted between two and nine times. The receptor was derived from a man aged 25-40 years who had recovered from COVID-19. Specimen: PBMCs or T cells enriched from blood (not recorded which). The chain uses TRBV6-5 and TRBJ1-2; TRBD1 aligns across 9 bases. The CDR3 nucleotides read TGTGCCAGCAAAGAGACAGGGGGAAGCGGCTACACCTTC. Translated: CASKETGGSGYTF.